The clone carrying this T cell receptor beta chain has just a few counts. The antigen remains undetermined. The data originate from a study of identical twins. cDNA carried unique molecular identifiers, and a universal primer site was added by template switching. TCRdb fed the 5' RACE reads into MiXCR, producing one record per CDR3 protein. The table includes 450,000 to 650,000 distinct CDR3 sequences, 9.6% detected once. CDR3 length equals 16 residues. Germline V lookup: CDR1 MDHEN, CDR2 SYDVKM. Trimming cost V 3 bases and J 4 bases, with 13 bases left between them. Study-wide results and limits: The conclusions drew on cross-sectional statistical analysis instead of tracking the same donors. Invariant T cells like MAIT and iNKT could partly confound the zero-insertion analyses. Excess twin sharing in beta out-of-frame sequences was weaker.

These same data were also listed under a study on yellow fever vaccine responses in identical twins.

The source material was PBMCs. The TCR originated in a woman between 18 and 29 years old in good health. The genes are TRBV28 and TRBJ2-6; perhaps TRBD2 as D (5 bases). CDR3 sequence: CASSFFSGSGANVLTF. In DNA form, the CDR3 reads TGTGCCAGCAGTTTTTTTTCGGGGTCCGGGGCCAACGTCCTGACTTTC.